The next 23 T cell receptor beta chains were all read from a single sample in a study of CD8 T cells in Susac syndrome. cDNA came from about 0.5 to 1 ug RNA primed by random hexamers. MiXCR was run by TCRdb on the immunoSEQ multiplex PCR reads, yielding one entry per CDR3 protein. The sample holds about 430,000 distinct CDR3 sequences, approximately 85% seen once. Sequenced material: CD8+ T cells from PBMCs. The receptors were gathered from a human donor with multiple sclerosis.

The chain combines TRBV11-2 with TRBJ2-7; the D is unclear. The CDR3 sequence is 15 residues long. Trimming pared 5 bases from V and 2 bases from J, leaving 16 bases between. Looked up from germline, CDR1 is SGHAT and CDR2 is FQNNGV. CDR3 in amino acids: CASSPNVGVTYEQYF. In DNA form, the CDR3 reads TGTGCCAGCAGCCCAAACGTCGGAGTTACCTACGAGCAGTACTTC.

V is TRBV5-4 and J is TRBJ1-1; D is possibly TRBD1 (5 bases). CDR1 and CDR2 (germline): SGHNT, YYREEE (reference sequence). With 8 bases removed from V and 2 bases from J, the gap between germline ends came to 13 bases. The CDR3 contains 13 residues. CDR3 in amino acids: CASTDSFNTEAFF. Written as DNA, the CDR3 is TGTGCCAGTACTGACAGCTTTAACACTGAAGCTTTCTTT.

This clonotype was seen once. The rearrangement uses TRBV20-1 and TRBJ2-7; perhaps TRBD1 as D (6 bases). Trimming pared 0 bases from V and 3 bases from J, leaving 15 bases between. This CDR3 comprises 15 residues. Germline-derived CDR1 and CDR2 are DFQATT and SNEGSKA (reference sequence). The CDR3: CSARDSSGARYEQYF. CDR3 DNA sequence: TGCAGTGCTAGAGATAGCTCAGGGGCGCGCTACGAGCAGTACTTC.

The chain links TRBV27 to TRBJ2-1; 9 bases are a match to TRBD1. CDR3 size: 15 residues. Germline CDR1 MNHEY, CDR2 SMNVEV (reference sequence). Trimming took 4 bases from V and 10 from J; bases not matched to a gene: 11. CDR3 nucleotides: TGTGCCAGCAGTTACCGGGACAGGGCGGGTTGGGAGCAGTTCTTC. Its translation: CASSYRDRAGWEQFF.

The CDR3 DNA sequence: TGTGCCACCACCGGGACGGCGAGATATGGCTACACCTTC. It specifies CATTGTARYGYTF. The chain joins TRBV2 to TRBJ1-2; D perhaps matches TRBD1 (5 bases). The CDR3 is 13 residues long. Germline loops: CDR1 SNHLY, CDR2 FYNNEI. The V end lost 10 bases, the J end lost 5 bases, and 17 bases lay between the germline ends.

This chain joins TRBV20-1 and TRBJ2-7, with 8 nucleotides matching TRBD1. Germline assignment: CDR1 DFQATT and CDR2 SNEGSKA (reference sequence). V was clipped by 0 bases and J by 1 base; unmatched bases: 2. This CDR3 contains 14 residues. This CDR3 reads CSARDWDRSYEQYF. The CDR3 region has the DNA TGCAGTGCTAGAGATTGGGACAGGTCCTACGAGCAGTACTTC.

The chain combines TRBV11-2 with TRBJ1-1; 7 positions match TRBD1. The J segment lost 4 bases and the V segment lost 7 bases, leaving 6 bases of the junction unmatched. The CDR3 has 13 amino acids. CDR1 is SGHAT, CDR2 FQNNGV, per germline. CDR3 in DNA: TGTGCCAGCAACGCAGGGGGAAGCACTGAAGCTTTCTTT. This gives the protein CASNAGGSTEAFF.

This clonotype was seen only a few times. The chain uses TRBV7-6 and TRBJ2-5, with a tentative D call TRBD2 (6 bases). With 7 bases removed from V and 3 bases from J, the gap between germline ends came to 12 bases. Germline CDR1 SGHVS, CDR2 FNYEAQ. CDR3 length equals 13 residues. The CDR3 loop is CASTRWGEETQYF. CDR3 nucleotide sequence: TGTGCCAGCACCCGTTGGGGGGAAGAGACCCAGTACTTC.

The V call is TRBV9, the J call TRBJ2-5, with 9 bases matching TRBD1. This CDR3 region has 15 residues. The germline CDR1 and CDR2 sequences are SGDLS and YYNGEE. V was clipped by 4 bases and J by 3 bases; unmatched bases: 7. CDR3 sequence reads: CASSPRDREKETQYF. CDR3 coding DNA: TGTGCCAGCAGCCCACGGGACAGGGAAAAAGAGACCCAGTACTTC.

This chain links TRBV7-6 with TRBJ2-1; 12 bases are a match to TRBD2. With 5 bases clipped from V and 8 bases from J, the junction kept 13 bases outside the gene matches. In germline, CDR1 is SGHVS, CDR2 FNYEAQ. CDR3 length equals 17 residues. DNA for the CDR3: TGTGCCAGCAGCCCTACCCGGCTAGCGGGAGGGCTGGATGAGCAGTTCTTC. Its protein product is CASSPTRLAGGLDEQFF.

The CDR3 nucleotides are TGTGCCAGGTCGGGACAGCCCCAGCATTTT. Translation gives CARSGQPQHF. The gene calls are TRBV27 and TRBJ1-5; D is ambiguous. From germline, CDR1 is MNHEY and CDR2 SMNVEV (reference sequence). The CDR3 extends over 10 amino acids. The ends were cut back, 9 bases at V and 7 bases at J, with 7 bases in the middle.

The J gene is TRBJ1-5, the V gene TRBV19; 8 positions agree with TRBD1. In germline, CDR1 is LNHDA, CDR2 SQIVND (reference sequence). This CDR3 is built from 15 residues. With V trimmed by 6 bases and J by 1 base, 5 bases remained unmatched. CDR3 coding DNA: TGTGCCAGTAGGTACCGGGACAGGAGCAATCAGCCCCAGCATTTT. Translation: CASRYRDRSNQPQHF. Full variable domain (rest looked up from reference TRBV19 and TRBJ1-5): DGGITQSPKYLFRKEGQNVTLSCEQNLNHDAMYWYRQDPGQGLRLIYYSQIVNDFQKGDIAEGYSVSREKKESFPLTVTSAQKNPTAFYLCASRYRDRSNQPQHFGDGTRLSIL.

The chain employs TRBV7-9 and TRBJ2-7, with unresolved D. V gave up 5 bases and J gave up 0 bases, with 14 bases separating them. Per germline, CDR1 SEHNR and CDR2 FQNEAQ (reference sequence). The CDR3 is 15 residues long. The CDR3 spells CASSGITYSSYEQYF. In DNA, the CDR3 is TGTGCCAGCAGCGGAATCACTTACAGCTCCTACGAGCAGTACTTC.

The genes are TRBV7-9 and TRBJ1-6; 7 bases line up with TRBD1. The V gene's germline CDR1 is SEHNR and CDR2 FQNEAQ (reference sequence). With 6 bases clipped from V and 10 bases from J, the junction kept 6 bases outside the gene matches. CDR3 size: 13 residues. For the CDR3, the DNA is TGTGCCAGCAGAGACAGGGAGGGATCACCCCTCCACTTT. It codes for CASRDREGSPLHF.

This clonotype was seen once. The chain carries TRBV5-4 and TRBJ1-1; 11 positions agree with TRBD1. Germline V gene lookup returns CDR1 SGHNT and CDR2 YYREEE (reference sequence). Trimming cost V 2 bases and J 5 bases; bases outside gene matches: 11. The CDR3 is 17 amino acids. In nucleotides, the CDR3 is TGTGCCAGCAGCTTTACCGCCGGGACAGGGGGTCAAACTGAAGCTTTCTTT. Encoded protein: CASSFTAGTGGQTEAFF.

This clonotype has just a few counts. V usage is TRBV27 and J usage is TRBJ2-7, with 8 bases identical to TRBD1. There are 13 residues in the CDR3. Trimming cost V 5 bases and J 7 bases; bases outside gene matches: 7. CDR1 and CDR2 (germline): MNHEY, SMNVEV (reference sequence). The DNA for the CDR3 is TGTGCCAGCAGTGCGGGGACAGGCGGTGAGCAGTACTTC. Translated, it gives CASSAGTGGEQYF.

Only one count was recorded for this clonotype. The chain employs TRBV10-3 and TRBJ1-1, with D unclear. CDR1 and CDR2 (germline): ENHRY, SYGVKD. CDR3 length equals 15 residues. V was pared by 0 bases and J by 8 bases, with 16 bases between. CDR3 in DNA: TGTGCCATCAGTGAGTCCGAAGGGCGGCTTGGGGAAGCTTTCTTT. Protein: CAISESEGRLGEAFF.

The rearrangement links TRBV25-1 to TRBJ1-2, with 12 nucleotides matching TRBD1. The CDR3 is 17 amino acids. Germline loops: CDR1 MGHDK, CDR2 SYGVNS. The ends lost 1 base at V and 4 bases at J; junction bases unmatched: 7. The CDR3 coding sequence is TGTGCCAGCAGTGAATTGGGACAGGGGGCTGGAGGCTATGGCTACACCTTC. It codes for CASSELGQGAGGYGYTF.

The chain is built from TRBV27 and TRBJ2-1; D is undetermined. This CDR3 spans 14 amino acids. V shed 3 bases and J shed 6 bases, with 12 bases lying between them. Per germline, CDR1 MNHEY and CDR2 SMNVEV (reference sequence). CDR3 sequence (DNA): TGTGCCAGCAGTTTTTTCACCTCTACCAATGAGCAGTTCTTC. This gives the protein CASSFFTSTNEQFF.

The gene calls are TRBV6-5 and TRBJ1-2; weak D call: TRBD1 (6 bases). The CDR3 consists of 17 residues. Germline values: CDR1 MNHEY, CDR2 SVGAGI. Trimming shortened V by 0 bases and J by 0 bases, and 14 bases separated the two germline ends. For the CDR3, the DNA is TGTGCCAGCAGTTACTCGATCCAGGACAGAGCTAACTATGGCTACACCTTC. This gives the protein CASSYSIQDRANYGYTF.

V and J are TRBV5-1 and TRBJ2-7; 10 bases map to TRBD1. This CDR3 region has 15 residues. Germline CDR1 SGHRS, CDR2 YFSETQ. J gave up 5 bases and V 4 bases, and 9 bases lay outside the gene matches. The CDR3 reads CASSEGQGSPNEQYF. The CDR3 DNA sequence: TGCGCCAGCAGCGAGGGACAGGGGTCTCCCAACGAGCAGTACTTC.

This clonotype was counted a single time. V gene TRBV3-1 combines with J gene TRBJ1-2; D not certain. Germline-derived CDR1 and CDR2 are LGHDT and YNNKEL (reference sequence). The CDR3 extends over 16 amino acids. Trimming stripped 2 bases from V and 2 bases from J, with 15 bases between. CDR3 nucleotides: TGTGCCAGCAGCCAACGTAGGAGCCTTTGGAACTATGGCTACACCTTC. It is translated as CASSQRRSLWNYGYTF.

This clonotype was picked up a small number of times. The V call is TRBV5-1, the J call TRBJ2-1; 13 nucleotides agree with TRBD2. Germline loops: CDR1 SGHRS, CDR2 YFSETQ. J gave up 8 bases and V 4 bases, and 9 bases lay outside the gene matches. The CDR3 consists of 16 residues. The CDR3: CASSTGTSGVLDEQFF. DNA for the CDR3: TGCGCCAGCAGCACGGGGACTAGCGGGGTTTTAGATGAGCAGTTCTTC.